This section outlines one TCR beta chain sequence together with its context. TCRalpha and TCRbeta libraries used 5'RACE with constant-segment primers and UMIs. Each CDR3 protein is one row after TCRdb ran MiXCR on the 5' RACE reads. This sample carries under 5,000 distinct CDR3 sequences, roughly a quarter of them seen once, and the ten largest clones take over 2%. The V gene's germline CDR1 is DFQATT and CDR2 SNEGSKA (reference sequence). V lost 0 bases, J lost 9 bases, and 17 bases lay in between. This CDR3 comprises 14 residues. The data originate from a study of T-cell memory formation after mild COVID-19.

Specimen: PBMCs or a T cell subset sorted from them (not recorded which). The rearrangement uses TRBV20-1 and TRBJ2-5; D perhaps matches TRBD1 (5 bases). This clonotype was sampled from an adult who had mild COVID-19 (a few samples of this study predate the infection). Cell type and time point are not known. CDR3 in amino acids: CSARDPAGPPPQYF. The CDR3 nucleotides are TGCAGTGCTAGAGATCCCGCAGGGCCTCCCCCCCAGTACTTC.